The rows below give T cell receptor beta chains drawn from one sample of a study of T cell responses to AZD1222 COVID-19 vaccine. The data were produced by immunoSEQ multiplex PCR, yet TCRdb's version contains in-frame clones alone and is incomplete. There are 65,000 to 70,000 clones in the sample; 88% occur only once, and roughly 8.3% lies in the top ten. Here the sequenced sample was peripheral blood, taken on day 0 of AZD1222 vaccination. The receptors shown here come from an adult in good health. CDR3s include the opening cysteine and the closing phenylalanine or tryptophan. A D gene is named only where the DNA matches it firmly. The size field is filled for only some rows; it gives once, few, many or a size class.

>once|TRBJ2-1|-|TRBV7-9
TGTGCCAGCACCCTACCCGGATTCTCCTACAATGAGCAGTTCTTC
CASTLPGFSYNEQFF
>few|TRBJ1-2|TRBD1|TRBV12-3/TRBV12-4
TGTGCCAGCAGATCCGACAGGGATAAGGGCTACACCTTC
CASRSDRDKGYTF
>-|TRBJ2-7|TRBD1|TRBV6-5
TGTGCCAGCAAGACCGGGACAGCCTCCTACGAGCAGTACTTC
CASKTGTASYEQYF
>-|TRBJ1-5|-|TRBV27
TGTGCCAGCAGTTTAGCGGTTGGTCAGCCCCAGCATTTT
CASSLAVGQPQHF
>-|TRBJ2-3|-|TRBV5-1
TGCGCCAGCAGCTATAGCACAGATACGCAGTATTTT
CASSYSTDTQYF
>-|TRBJ1-2|-|TRBV7-9
TGTGCCAGCAGCAGGAACGCCCGACACAAACAAAATGGCTACACCTTC
CASSRNARHKQNGYTF
>-|TRBJ2-4|TRBD1|TRBV7-2
TGTGCCAGCAGCCTGCAGAGGACAGGGCTCCAAAACATTCAGTACTTC
CASSLQRTGLQNIQYF
>-|TRBJ1-6|-|TRBV29-1
TGCAGCGTTGCTGAGCGAGCCAGGGGTTCACCCCTCCACTTT
CSVAERARGSPLHF
>few|TRBJ2-7|-|TRBV19
TGTGCCAGTAGTTCACAGCTCAGACAATACGAGCAGTACTTC
CASSSQLRQYEQYF
>-|TRBJ1-1|-|TRBV29-1
TGCAGCGACGGTTTGGGGAACACTGAAGCTTTCTTT
CSDGLGNTEAFF
>-|TRBJ2-7|-|TRBV5-5
TGTGCCAGCAGCGTCTCCTACGAGCAGTACTTC
CASSVSYEQYF
>-|TRBJ1-5|TRBD1|TRBV19
TGTGCCAGTAGTGAGGGGGCTTTTGGCAATCAGCCCCAGCATTTT
CASSEGAFGNQPQHF
>-|TRBJ2-7|TRBD1|TRBV3-1/TRBV3-2
TGTGCCAGCAGCCGAACAGGGGCCCCCCGTGGGGAGCAGTACTTC
CASSRTGAPRGEQYF
>-|TRBJ1-2|-|TRBV4-1
TGCGCCAGCAGCCATCCCGGGACCTTTTATGGCTACACCTTC
CASSHPGTFYGYTF
>-|TRBJ2-7|TRBD2|TRBV6-2/TRBV6-3
TGTGCCAGCAGCCCATTTCTAGCGGGAGGCTTCCCCGAGCAGTACTTC
CASSPFLAGGFPEQYF
>-|TRBJ1-5|TRBD1|TRBV30
TGTGCCTGGAGTGTAGGCGGCAGGGGGTTGTATAGCAATCAGCCCCAGCATTTT
CAWSVGGRGLYSNQPQHF
>few|TRBJ2-2|-|TRBV30
TGTGCCTGGAGTGTGCCGACAAAAGGAGCAGTGGGGGAGCTGTTTTTT
CAWSVPTKGAVGELFF
>-|TRBJ2-7|TRBD1|TRBV7-9
TGTGCCAGCAGCTTGACAGGGCCCTCCTACGAGCAGTACTTC
CASSLTGPSYEQYF
>-|TRBJ2-7|TRBD2|TRBV7-8
TGTGCCAGCAGCCCTACAGCGGGAGACGAGCAGTACTTC
CASSPTAGDEQYF
>-|TRBJ2-1|-|TRBV6-4
TGTGCCAGCAGTGACTCGAAGATTTCCTACAATGAGCAGTTCTTC
CASSDSKISYNEQFF
>-|TRBJ1-3|-|TRBV7-9
TGTGCCAGCAGCTTAGAGAGTTGGAACCGCTCTGGAAACACCATATATTTT
CASSLESWNRSGNTIYF
>-|TRBJ1-6|-|TRBV18
TGTGCCAGCTCACCACTTTTACAGGGTGGAAATTCACCCCTCCACTTT
CASSPLLQGGNSPLHF
>-|TRBJ1-1|-|TRBV11-2
TGTGCCAGCGCCCCTCACATTGGGCGGACTGAAGCTTTCTTT
CASAPHIGRTEAFF
>-|TRBJ2-7|TRBD1|TRBV19
TGTGCTTCAGGGGGCCCTACCTACGAGCAGTACTTC
CASGGPTYEQYF
>-|TRBJ2-3|TRBD2|TRBV7-9
TGTGCCAGCAGCTCTCGGACTAGCGGAAGCCACCAGCAATCGCAGTATTTT
CASSSRTSGSHQQSQYF
>once|TRBJ2-1|TRBD2|TRBV9
TGTGCCAGCAGCGTAGACCTAGCGGGGGAGCAGTTCTTC
CASSVDLAGEQFF
>few|TRBJ1-2|-|TRBV5-4
TGTGCCAGCAAGGGTGCGAACAGGGTTGACTATGGCTACACCTTC
CASKGANRVDYGYTF
>-|TRBJ2-1|TRBD1|TRBV6-1
TGTGCCAGCAGTGGACGACAGGGGAGATCCTACAATGAGCAGTTCTTC
CASSGRQGRSYNEQFF
>-|TRBJ2-1|TRBD1|TRBV9
TGTGCCAGCAGCTCGACCGCCGGGACAGGGTTTTTCAATGAGCAGTTCTTC
CASSSTAGTGFFNEQFF
>-|TRBJ2-1|TRBD2|TRBV28
TGTGCCAGCAGTTCCCCAGCGGGAGTGACCTACAATGAGCAGTTCTTC
CASSSPAGVTYNEQFF
>-|TRBJ1-3|TRBD1|TRBV28
TGTGCCAGCAACGAACAGGGGGGAAACACCATATATTTT
CASNEQGGNTIYF
>-|TRBJ1-3|-|TRBV2
TGTGCCAGCGCGACATTCTCTGGAAACACCATATATTTT
CASATFSGNTIYF
>-|TRBJ1-3|TRBD1|TRBV4-1
TGCGCCAGCAGCCAAGTCACAGGGGGCTCTGGAAACACCATATATTTT
CASSQVTGGSGNTIYF
>-|TRBJ2-7|TRBD2|TRBV19
TGTGCCAGTAGTATAGTCGGACTAGCGGGAGAGCAGTACTTC
CASSIVGLAGEQYF
>-|TRBJ2-2|TRBD2|TRBV2
TGTGCCAGCACCTTAACTAGCGGGACAACCACCGGGGAGCTGTTTTTT
CASTLTSGTTTGELFF
>-|TRBJ1-2|TRBD1|TRBV9
TGTGCCAGCAGCGACGACAGGGGGTCTGGCTACACCTTC
CASSDDRGSGYTF
>-|TRBJ1-5|-|TRBV6-1
TGTGCCAGCAGTGACCCGTCACTTGCCCAGCATTTT
CASSDPSLAQHF
>-|TRBJ2-7|-|TRBV12-3/TRBV12-4
TGTGCCAGTAGCTATATCGGGATGGCTCCCTTGTACTTC
CASSYIGMAPLYF
>-|TRBJ2-7|-|TRBV7-9
TGTGCCAGCAGCCAGACGGTTTCAGGGAGCTCCTACGAGCAGTACTTC
CASSQTVSGSSYEQYF
>-|TRBJ1-5|-|TRBV7-2
TGTGCCAGCAGCTCCGTTCAGGGCAGGCAGCCCCAGCATTTT
CASSSVQGRQPQHF
>-|TRBJ1-3|-|TRBV30
TGTGCCACCCGGGGGCGCCCAGGCTCTGGAAACACCATATATTTT
CATRGRPGSGNTIYF
>-|TRBJ1-6|-|TRBV30
TGTGCCTGGAGTGTACAGGGAGATTCACCCCTCCACTTT
CAWSVQGDSPLHF
>-|TRBJ1-5|-|TRBV25-1
TGTGCCAGCAGTGGCAGGGACGCTAGCAATCAGCCCCAGCATTTT
CASSGRDASNQPQHF
>-|TRBJ2-1|TRBD2|TRBV19
TGTGCCACCGGGGTCAGGCGGGTTAGCGGGAGCGGGAATGAGCAGTTCTTC
CATGVRRVSGSGNEQFF
>-|TRBJ1-2|TRBD1|TRBV25-1
TGTGCCAGCAGTGGGACAGGGTATGGCTACACCTTC
CASSGTGYGYTF
>once|TRBJ2-2|-|TRBV6-6
TGTGCCAGCAAGTTAGTGGGAGAGACCGGGGAGCTGTTTTTT
CASKLVGETGELFF
>-|TRBJ2-5|TRBD2|TRBV6-5
TGTGCCAGCAGTTTTGGGACTAGCGGGAGGCAAGAGACCCAGTACTTC
CASSFGTSGRQETQYF
>-|TRBJ1-3|TRBD1|TRBV28
TGTGCCAGCAGTTTATACGGGGACAGGGGCCCTGGCACCATATATTTT
CASSLYGDRGPGTIYF
>-|TRBJ2-1|-|TRBV11-2
TGTGCCAGCAGCTTAGGTAGGGGAGGCTACAATGAGCAGTTCTTC
CASSLGRGGYNEQFF
>once|TRBJ1-4|-|TRBV15
TGTGCCACCAGCAGAGGAGGACTGCCGCGTAATGAAAAACTGTTTTTT
CATSRGGLPRNEKLFF
>-|TRBJ1-1|-|TRBV4-2
TGTGCCAGCAGCCTAAGACAGTCTGAGATAGGGTCGGCTTTCTTT
CASSLRQSEIGSAFF
>-|TRBJ2-3|-|TRBV24-1
TGTGCCACCAGTGATCAAAGGCGGGCAGGTGGATATACGCAGTATTTT
CATSDQRRAGGYTQYF
>-|TRBJ2-5|-|TRBV10-1
TGCGCCAGCAGTAGGGTAAAGCAAGAGACCCAGTACTTC
CASSRVKQETQYF
>few|TRBJ2-7|-|TRBV7-9
TGTGCCAGCAGCCCCCGATTGACGGTATACTACGAGCAGTACTTC
CASSPRLTVYYEQYF
>-|TRBJ2-7|TRBD2|TRBV6-2/TRBV6-3
TGTGCCAGCAGCTCCCCCGCGGGGGTGCACTACGAGCAGTACTTC
CASSSPAGVHYEQYF
>-|TRBJ1-4|-|TRBV6-5
TGTGCCAGCAGTTACAGGGGACACTCTAATGAAAAACTGTTTTTT
CASSYRGHSNEKLFF
>-|TRBJ2-1|-|TRBV19
TGTGCCAGTACCCTGGGACATCAAGGGGGCAATGAGCAGTTCTTC
CASTLGHQGGNEQFF